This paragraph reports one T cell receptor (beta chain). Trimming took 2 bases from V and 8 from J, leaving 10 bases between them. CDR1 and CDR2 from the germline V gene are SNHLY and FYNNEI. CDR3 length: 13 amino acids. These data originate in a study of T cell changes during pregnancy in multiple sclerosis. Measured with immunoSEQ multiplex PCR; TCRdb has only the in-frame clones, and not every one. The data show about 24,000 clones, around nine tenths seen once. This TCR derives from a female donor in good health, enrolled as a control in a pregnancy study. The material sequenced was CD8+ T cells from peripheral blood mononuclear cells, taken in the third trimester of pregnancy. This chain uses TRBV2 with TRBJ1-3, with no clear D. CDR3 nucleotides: TGTGCCAGCAGTGAAAGAGAGGAGCACACCATATATTTT. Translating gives CASSEREEHTIYF. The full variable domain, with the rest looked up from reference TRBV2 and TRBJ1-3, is EPEVTQTPSHQVTQMGQEVILRCVPISNHLYFYWYRQILGQKVEFLVSFYNNEISEKSEIFDDQFSVERPDGSNFTLKIRSTKLEDSAMYFCASSEREEHTIYFGEGSWLTVV.